Below are 5 T cell receptor beta chains sequenced from a single sample in a study of CD8 T cells in ankylosing spondylitis. Each CDR3 protein is one row after TCRdb ran MiXCR on the 5' RACE reads. In the table there are 30,000 to 40,000 distinct CDR3 sequences, less than 4% of which are singletons. The sequencing input was blood, either unsorted or a sorted T cell fraction (not recorded which). These receptors all stem from a male donor with ankylosing spondylitis or in good health (not recorded which).

Many counts were recorded for this clonotype. The rearrangement joins TRBV9 to TRBJ2-2; 7 nucleotides align to TRBD1. This CDR3 comprises 16 residues. Germline-derived CDR1 and CDR2 are SGDLS and YYNGEE. V lost 4 bases, J lost 8 bases, and 14 bases stayed unmatched. Here the CDR3 DNA reads TGTGCCAGCAGCCCGAAGACAGGGAAAATTAATGGGGAGCTGTTTTTT. It encodes CASSPKTGKINGELFF.

This clonotype has ten or more counts. V and J are TRBV9 and TRBJ1-6; TRBD1 is a possible D gene (6 bases). Germline CDR1 reads SGDLS; CDR2 reads YYNGEE. The CDR3 spans 16 residues. The V end was cut by 0 bases, the J end by 6 bases, with 13 bases between. The CDR3 protein is CASSVDPGAINSPLHF. DNA for the CDR3: TGTGCCAGCAGCGTAGATCCGGGGGCGATTAATTCACCCCTCCACTTT.

This clonotype was counted many times. The V and J genes are TRBV9 and TRBJ1-1; TRBD1 is a possible D gene (6 bases). V was shortened by 7 bases and J by 0 bases, with 13 bases between the two germline ends. This CDR3 is 14 amino acids long. Germline V gene sequence: CDR1 SGDLS, CDR2 YYNGEE. In DNA form, the CDR3 reads TGTGCCAGCGGGGCAGGGGTTCTGAACACTGAAGCTTTCTTT. Its translation is CASGAGVLNTEAFF. Based on the CDR3 plus reference TRBV9 and TRBJ1-1, the full variable domain is DSGVTQTPKHLITATGQRVTLRCSPRSGDLSVYWYQQSLDQGLQFLIQYYNGEERAKGNILERFSAQQFPDLHSELNLSSLELGDSALYFCASGAGVLNTEAFFGQGTRLTVV.

This clonotype has ten or more counts. The J gene is TRBJ2-3, the V gene TRBV9; D may be TRBD2 (6 bases). In germline, CDR1 is SGDLS, CDR2 YYNGEE. This CDR3 has 13 residues. Between the trimmed V and J ends, which lost 5 bases and 6 bases, there was a span of 13 bases. CDR3 region: CASSVAGGDTQYF. Written as DNA, the CDR3 is TGTGCCAGCAGTGTGGCCGGAGGGGATACGCAGTATTTT.

A remark on this clonotype: It may be a read error: a sequence one base away is much more abundant. The chain is built from TRBV9 and TRBJ1-1; 8 nucleotides match TRBD1. CDR3 length: 15 amino acids. Per germline, CDR1 SGDLS and CDR2 YYNGEE. CDR3 bases: TGTGTCAGCAGCGTCTCCCAGGGGGCGAACACTGAAGCTTTCTTT. This encodes CVSSVSQGANTEAFF.